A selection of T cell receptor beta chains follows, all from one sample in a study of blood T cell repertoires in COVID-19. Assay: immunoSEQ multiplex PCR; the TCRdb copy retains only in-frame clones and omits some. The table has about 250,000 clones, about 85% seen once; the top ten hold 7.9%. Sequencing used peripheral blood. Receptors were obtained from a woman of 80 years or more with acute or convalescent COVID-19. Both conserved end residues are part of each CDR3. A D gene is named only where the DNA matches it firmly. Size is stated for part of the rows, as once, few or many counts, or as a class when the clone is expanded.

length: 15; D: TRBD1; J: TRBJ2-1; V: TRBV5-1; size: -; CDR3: CASSPAGQDYNEQFF; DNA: TGCGCCAGCAGCCCGGCGGGACAGGACTACAATGAGCAGTTCTTC
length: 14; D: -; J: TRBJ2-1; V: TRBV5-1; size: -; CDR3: CASSLMSSYNEQFF; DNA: TGCGCCAGCAGCTTAATGAGCTCCTACAATGAGCAGTTCTTC
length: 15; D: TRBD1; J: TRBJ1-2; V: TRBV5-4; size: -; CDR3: CASSRRDSANYGYTF; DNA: TGTGCCAGCAGCCGGAGGGACAGTGCTAACTATGGCTACACCTTC
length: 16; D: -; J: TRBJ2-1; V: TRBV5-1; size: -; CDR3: CASSLAPGSSYNEQFF; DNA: TGCGCCAGCAGCTTGGCCCCCGGGAGCTCCTACAATGAGCAGTTCTTC
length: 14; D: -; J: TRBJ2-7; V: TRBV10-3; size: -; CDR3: CAIRKGQGWNEQYF; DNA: TGTGCCATCAGGAAGGGGCAGGGGTGGAACGAGCAGTACTTC
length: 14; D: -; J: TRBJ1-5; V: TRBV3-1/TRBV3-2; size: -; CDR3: CASSQAPEGQPQHF; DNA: TGTGCCAGCAGCCAAGCTCCAGAGGGTCAGCCCCAGCATTTT
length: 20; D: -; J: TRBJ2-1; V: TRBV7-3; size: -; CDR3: CASSSQTRASEGGTYNEQFF; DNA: TGTGCCAGCAGCTCACAAACCAGGGCTAGCGAGGGGGGGACCTACAATGAGCAGTTCTTC
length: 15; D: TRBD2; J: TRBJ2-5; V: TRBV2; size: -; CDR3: CASQGSGRPTETQYF; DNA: TGTGCCAGCCAGGGGAGCGGGAGGCCGACGGAGACCCAGTACTTC
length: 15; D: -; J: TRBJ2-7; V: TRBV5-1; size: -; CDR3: CASSLALDRTYEQYF; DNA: TGCGCCAGCAGCTTGGCCTTGGACAGAACCTACGAGCAGTACTTC
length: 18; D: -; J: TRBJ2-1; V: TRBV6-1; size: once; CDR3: CASSEWGTGFSSYNEQFF; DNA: TGTGCCAGCAGTGAGTGGGGCACTGGTTTTAGCTCCTACAATGAGCAGTTCTTC
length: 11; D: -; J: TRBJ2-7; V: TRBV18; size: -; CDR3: CASQSGYEQYF; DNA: TGTGCCAGCCAATCGGGTTACGAGCAGTACTTC
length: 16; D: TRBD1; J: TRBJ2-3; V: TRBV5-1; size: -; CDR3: CASSIGGYRGRDTQYF; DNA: TGCGCCAGCAGCATAGGGGGATACAGGGGGCGAGATACGCAGTATTTT
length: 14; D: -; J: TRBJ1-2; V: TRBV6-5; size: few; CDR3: CASRDSQGPYGYTF; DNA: TGTGCCAGCCGAGATTCCCAGGGCCCCTATGGCTACACCTTC
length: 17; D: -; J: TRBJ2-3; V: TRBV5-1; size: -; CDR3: CASSLEGSKDPSDTQYF; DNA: TGCGCCAGCAGCTTGGAAGGGAGTAAGGATCCGTCGGATACGCAGTATTTT
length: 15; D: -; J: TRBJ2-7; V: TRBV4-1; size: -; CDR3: CASSRVSGVDYEQYF; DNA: TGCGCCAGCAGCCGAGTTAGCGGAGTTGACTACGAGCAGTACTTC
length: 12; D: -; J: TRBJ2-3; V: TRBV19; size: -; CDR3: CASSTNGDTQYF; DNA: TGTGCCAGTAGTACAAACGGAGATACGCAGTATTTT
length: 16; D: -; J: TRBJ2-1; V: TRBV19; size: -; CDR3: CASSMSPLAPYNEQFF; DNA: TGTGCCAGTAGTATGTCTCCCCTAGCACCCTACAATGAGCAGTTCTTC
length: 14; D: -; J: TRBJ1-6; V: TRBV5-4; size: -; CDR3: CASSSREPSSPLHF; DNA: TGTGCCAGCAGCAGCCGGGAACCGAGTTCACCCCTCCACTTT
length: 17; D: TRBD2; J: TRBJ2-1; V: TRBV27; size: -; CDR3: CASSLLGLAGYSNEQFF; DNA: TGTGCCAGCAGTTTACTGGGACTAGCGGGATACTCCAATGAGCAGTTCTTC
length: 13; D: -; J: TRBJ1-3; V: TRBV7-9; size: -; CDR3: CAIRVGSGNTIYF; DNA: TGTGCCATCCGGGTGGGCTCTGGAAACACCATATATTTT
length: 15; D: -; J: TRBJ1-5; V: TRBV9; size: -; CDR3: CASSVGSDSNQPQHF; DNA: TGTGCCAGCAGCGTAGGGTCAGATAGCAATCAGCCCCAGCATTTT
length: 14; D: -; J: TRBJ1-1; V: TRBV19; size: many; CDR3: CASSISGPNTEAFF; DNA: TGTGCCAGTAGTATTTCAGGGCCGAACACTGAAGCTTTCTTT
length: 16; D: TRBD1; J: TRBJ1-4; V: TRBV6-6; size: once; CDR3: CASTSDRGKGNEKLFF; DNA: TGTGCCAGCACTTCGGACAGGGGCAAGGGTAATGAAAAACTGTTTTTT
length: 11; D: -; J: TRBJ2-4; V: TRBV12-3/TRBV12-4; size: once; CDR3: CASSYDRREYF; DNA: TGTGCCAGCAGTTACGACAGAAGAGAGTACTTC
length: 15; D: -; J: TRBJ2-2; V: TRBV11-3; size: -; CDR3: CASSPPRGSTGELFF; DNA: TGTGCCAGCAGCCCCCCCAGGGGTAGCACCGGGGAGCTGTTTTTT
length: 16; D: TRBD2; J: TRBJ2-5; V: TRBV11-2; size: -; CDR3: CASSWGIAGDQETQYF; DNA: TGTGCCAGCAGCTGGGGGATAGCGGGAGATCAAGAGACCCAGTACTTC
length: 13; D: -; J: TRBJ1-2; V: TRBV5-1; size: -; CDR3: CASSPSGSSGYTF; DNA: TGCGCCAGCAGCCCCTCGGGGTCAAGTGGCTACACCTTC
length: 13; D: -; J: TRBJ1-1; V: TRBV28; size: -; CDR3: CASSSVPRTEAFF; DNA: TGTGCCAGCAGTTCTGTCCCCCGGACTGAAGCTTTCTTT
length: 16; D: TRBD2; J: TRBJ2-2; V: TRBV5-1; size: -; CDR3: CASSRTSGVNTGELFF; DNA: TGCGCCAGCAGCAGAACTAGCGGGGTGAACACCGGGGAGCTGTTTTTT
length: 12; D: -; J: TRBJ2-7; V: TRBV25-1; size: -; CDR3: CASSDGPYEQYF; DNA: TGTGCCAGCAGTGATGGGCCCTACGAGCAGTACTTC
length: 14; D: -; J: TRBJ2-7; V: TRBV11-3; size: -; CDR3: CASSLGHGPYEQYF; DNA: TGTGCCAGCAGCCTGGGACACGGTCCCTACGAGCAGTACTTC
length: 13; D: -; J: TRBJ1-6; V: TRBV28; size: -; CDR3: CASSSDSNSPLHF; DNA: TGTGCCAGCAGTTCGGACAGTAATTCACCCCTCCACTTT
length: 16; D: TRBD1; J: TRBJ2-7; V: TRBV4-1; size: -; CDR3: CASSPGQGLSLREQYF; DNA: TGCGCCAGCAGCCCTGGACAGGGTCTTTCCCTACGCGAGCAGTACTTC
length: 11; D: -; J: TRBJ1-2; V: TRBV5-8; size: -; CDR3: CASSREYGYTF; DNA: TGTGCCAGCAGCCGCGAGTATGGCTACACCTTC
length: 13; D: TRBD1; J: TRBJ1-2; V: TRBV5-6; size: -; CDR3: CASSLNRGYGYTF; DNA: TGTGCCAGCAGCTTGAACAGGGGTTATGGCTACACCTTC
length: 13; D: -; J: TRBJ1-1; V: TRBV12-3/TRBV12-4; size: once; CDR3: CASSRQMNTEAFF; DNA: TGTGCCAGCAGCCGACAAATGAACACTGAAGCTTTCTTT
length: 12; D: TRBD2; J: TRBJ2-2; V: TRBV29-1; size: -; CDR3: CSVTGGAGELFF; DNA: TGCAGCGTTACCGGGGGGGCCGGGGAGCTGTTTTTT
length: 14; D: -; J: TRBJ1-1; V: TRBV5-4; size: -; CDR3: CASSLAPGGTEAFF; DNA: TGTGCCAGCAGCTTGGCCCCCGGGGGCACTGAAGCTTTCTTT
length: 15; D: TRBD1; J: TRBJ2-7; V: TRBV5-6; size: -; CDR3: CASSLGTGEDDEQYF; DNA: TGTGCCAGCAGCTTGGGGACAGGGGAAGATGACGAGCAGTACTTC
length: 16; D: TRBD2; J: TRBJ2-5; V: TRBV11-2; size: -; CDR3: CASSFLAGVTQETQYF; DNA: TGTGCCAGCAGCTTTTTAGCGGGAGTCACCCAAGAGACCCAGTACTTC
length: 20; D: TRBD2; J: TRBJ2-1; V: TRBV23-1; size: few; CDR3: CASSPRGTGRSGRKGNEQFF; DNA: TGCGCCAGCAGTCCTAGAGGTACGGGGAGGAGCGGGAGAAAAGGGAATGAGCAGTTCTTC
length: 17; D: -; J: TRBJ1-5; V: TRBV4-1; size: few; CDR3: CASTLEWRDYSNQPQHF; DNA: TGCGCCAGCACCTTAGAGTGGAGGGATTATAGCAATCAGCCCCAGCATTTT
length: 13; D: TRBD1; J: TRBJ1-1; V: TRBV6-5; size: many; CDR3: CASSYSRQGEAFF; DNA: TGTGCCAGCAGTTACTCGCGACAGGGGGAAGCTTTCTTT
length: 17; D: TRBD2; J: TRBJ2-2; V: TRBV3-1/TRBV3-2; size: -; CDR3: CASRNNGLAGNTGELFF; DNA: TGTGCCAGCAGGAACAACGGACTAGCGGGAAACACCGGGGAGCTGTTTTTT
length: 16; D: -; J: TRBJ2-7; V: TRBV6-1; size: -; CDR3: CASSAHGSEISYEQYF; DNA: TGTGCCAGCAGTGCCCACGGCAGCGAAATTTCCTACGAGCAGTACTTC
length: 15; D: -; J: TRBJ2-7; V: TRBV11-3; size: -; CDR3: CASSSNTEGVYEQYF; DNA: TGTGCCAGCAGCTCAAACACGGAGGGCGTCTACGAGCAGTACTTC
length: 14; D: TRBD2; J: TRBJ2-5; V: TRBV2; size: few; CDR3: CASSTGGAGETQYF; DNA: TGTGCCAGCAGTACCGGGGGGGCCGGAGAGACCCAGTACTTC
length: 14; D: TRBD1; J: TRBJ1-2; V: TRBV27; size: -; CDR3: CASSTTQGGYGYTF; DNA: TGTGCCAGCAGTACCACACAGGGGGGGTATGGCTACACCTTC
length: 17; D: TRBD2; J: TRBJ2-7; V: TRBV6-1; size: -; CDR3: CASSEAPGGLAPLGQYF; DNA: TGTGCCAGCAGTGAAGCTCCAGGGGGACTAGCGCCGCTAGGGCAGTACTTC
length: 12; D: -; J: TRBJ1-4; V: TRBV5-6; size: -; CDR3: CASSFVSEKLFF; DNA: TGTGCCAGCAGCTTTGTGAGTGAAAAACTGTTTTTT
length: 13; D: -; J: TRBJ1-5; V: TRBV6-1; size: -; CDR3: CASSEQLNQPQHF; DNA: TGTGCCAGCAGTGAACAACTTAATCAGCCCCAGCATTTT
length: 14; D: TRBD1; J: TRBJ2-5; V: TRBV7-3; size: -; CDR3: CASSRTGDRETQYF; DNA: TGTGCCAGCAGCCGCACAGGGGACCGAGAGACCCAGTACTTC
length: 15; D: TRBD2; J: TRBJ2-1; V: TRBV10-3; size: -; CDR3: CAISESGLAYNEQFF; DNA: TGTGCCATCAGTGAGTCGGGACTAGCTTACAATGAGCAGTTCTTC
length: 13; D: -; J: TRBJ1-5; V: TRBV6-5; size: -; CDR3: CASNRGSNQPQHF; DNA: TGTGCCAGCAACCGAGGCAGCAATCAGCCCCAGCATTTT
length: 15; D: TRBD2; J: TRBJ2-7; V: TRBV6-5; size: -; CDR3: CASSYRGTSNHEQYF; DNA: TGTGCCAGCAGTTACAGGGGGACTAGTAACCACGAGCAGTACTTC
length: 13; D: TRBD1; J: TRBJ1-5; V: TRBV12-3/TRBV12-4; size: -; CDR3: CASSSGGYQPQHF; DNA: TGTGCCAGCAGTTCAGGGGGTTATCAGCCCCAGCATTTT
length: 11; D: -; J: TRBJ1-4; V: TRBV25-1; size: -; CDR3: CASGRTEKLFF; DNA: TGTGCCAGCGGGCGAACCGAAAAACTGTTTTTT
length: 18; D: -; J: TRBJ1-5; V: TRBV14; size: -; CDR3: CASSQDQEGLIVDQPQHF; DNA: TGTGCCAGCAGCCAAGATCAGGAGGGGCTAATCGTTGATCAGCCCCAGCATTTT
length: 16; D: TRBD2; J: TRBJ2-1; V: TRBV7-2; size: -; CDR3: CASSFLSAGSYNEQFF; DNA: TGTGCCAGCAGCTTTCTTTCAGCGGGATCCTACAATGAGCAGTTCTTC
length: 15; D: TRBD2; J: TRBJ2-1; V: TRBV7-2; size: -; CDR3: CASSGRAGGQNEQFF; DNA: TGTGCCAGCAGCGGACGAGCGGGGGGGCAGAATGAGCAGTTCTTC